Included here is one T cell receptor (beta chain) sequence, with context. Its specificity is unknown. Trimming took off 3 bases at V and 6 bases at J, with 12 bases between the two ends. The CDR3 totals 14 residues. From germline, CDR1 is MNHEY and CDR2 SMNVEV (reference sequence). Sample barcodes and UMIs were carried by the TCR alpha and TCR beta cDNA libraries that 5'RACE generated with constant-segment primers. TCRdb independently ran MiXCR on the 5' RACE reads; one entry per CDR3 protein. This sample has 140,000 to 150,000 distinct CDR3 sequences, with under 30% found just once. The sample belongs to a study of T-cell memory formation after mild COVID-19. Study context: Largely, TCR clusters stayed within a single donor. General observations from the study: Pre-infection memory contained some responding clones, which suggested that cross-reactive memory had joined.

The V call is TRBV27, the J call TRBJ1-5; a possible D gene is TRBD1 (5 bases). The receptor was isolated from an adult woman who had mild COVID-19 (a few samples of this study predate the infection). Cell type and time point are not known. Sample: PBMCs or a T cell subset sorted from them (not recorded which). In nucleotides, the CDR3 is TGTGCCAGCAGTTTGGCGAGGGGACCTCAGCCCCAGCATTTT. The encoded protein is CASSLARGPQPQHF.